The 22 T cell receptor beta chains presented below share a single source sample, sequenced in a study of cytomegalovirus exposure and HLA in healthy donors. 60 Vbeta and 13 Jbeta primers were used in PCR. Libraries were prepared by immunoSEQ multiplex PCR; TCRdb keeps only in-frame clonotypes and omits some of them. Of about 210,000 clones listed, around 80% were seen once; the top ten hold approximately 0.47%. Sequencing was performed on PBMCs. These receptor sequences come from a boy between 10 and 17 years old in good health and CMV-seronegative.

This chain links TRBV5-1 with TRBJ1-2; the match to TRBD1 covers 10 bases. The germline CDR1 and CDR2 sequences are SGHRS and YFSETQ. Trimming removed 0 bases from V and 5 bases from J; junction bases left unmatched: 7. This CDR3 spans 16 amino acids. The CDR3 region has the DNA TGCGCCAGCAGCTTGGTCGCTGTGGGACAGGGGTATGGCTACACCTTC. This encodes CASSLVAVGQGYGYTF.

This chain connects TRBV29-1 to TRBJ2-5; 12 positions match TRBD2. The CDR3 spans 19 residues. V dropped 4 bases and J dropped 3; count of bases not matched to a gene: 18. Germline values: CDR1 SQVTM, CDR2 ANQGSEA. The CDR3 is CSVGGGSSGRGRLEETQYF. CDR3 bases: TGCAGCGTTGGAGGGGGGTCTAGCGGGAGGGGAAGATTAGAAGAGACCCAGTACTTC.

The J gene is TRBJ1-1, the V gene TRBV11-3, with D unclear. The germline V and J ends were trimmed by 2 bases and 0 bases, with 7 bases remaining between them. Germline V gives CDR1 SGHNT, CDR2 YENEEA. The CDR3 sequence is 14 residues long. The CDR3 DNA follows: TGTGCCAGCAGCTTATCAGGTCTGAACACTGAAGCTTTCTTT. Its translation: CASSLSGLNTEAFF.

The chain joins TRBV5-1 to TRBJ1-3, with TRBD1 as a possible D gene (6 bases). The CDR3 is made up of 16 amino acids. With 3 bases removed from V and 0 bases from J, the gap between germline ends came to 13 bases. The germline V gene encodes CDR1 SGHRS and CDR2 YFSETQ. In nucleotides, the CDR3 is TGCGCCAGCAGCTCCGGACAGCCAAACTCTGGAAACACCATATATTTT. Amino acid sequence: CASSSGQPNSGNTIYF.

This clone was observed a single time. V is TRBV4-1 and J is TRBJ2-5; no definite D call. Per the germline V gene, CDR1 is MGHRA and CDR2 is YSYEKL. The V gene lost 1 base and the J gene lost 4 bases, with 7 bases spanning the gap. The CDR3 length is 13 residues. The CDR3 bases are TGCGCCAGCAGCCAAGCTAGGCTAGAGACCCAGTACTTC. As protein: CASSQARLETQYF.

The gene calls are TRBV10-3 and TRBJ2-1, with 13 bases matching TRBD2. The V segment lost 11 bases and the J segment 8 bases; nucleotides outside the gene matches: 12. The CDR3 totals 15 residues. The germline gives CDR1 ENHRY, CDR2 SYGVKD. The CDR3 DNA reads TGTGCCGCCGTCCCCGGGACTAGCGGGGTATATGAGCAGTTCTTC. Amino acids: CAAVPGTSGVYEQFF.

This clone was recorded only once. The CDR3 loop is CASSEESADSWGYTF. The CDR3 bases are TGTGCCAGCAGTGAAGAGTCGGCGGATAGCTGGGGCTACACCTTC. V and J are TRBV6-1 and TRBJ1-2; the D is unclear. Trimming took 1 base from V and 8 from J, leaving 17 bases between them. The CDR3 extends over 15 amino acids. CDR1 MNHNS and CDR2 SASEGT come from the germline V gene.

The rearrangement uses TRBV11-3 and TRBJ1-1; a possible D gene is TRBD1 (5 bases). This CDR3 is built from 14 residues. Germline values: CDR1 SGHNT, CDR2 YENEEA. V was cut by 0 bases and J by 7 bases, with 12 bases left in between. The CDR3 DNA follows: TGTGCCAGCAGCTTAGATTTGGGGCCCGGTGAAGCTTTCTTT. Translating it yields CASSLDLGPGEAFF.

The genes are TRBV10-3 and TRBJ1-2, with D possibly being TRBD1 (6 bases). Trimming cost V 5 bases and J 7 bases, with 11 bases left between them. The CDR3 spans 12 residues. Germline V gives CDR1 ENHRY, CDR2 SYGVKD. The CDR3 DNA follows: TGTGCCATCAGTTTGAACAGGGCTGGCTACACCTTC. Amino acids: CAISLNRAGYTF.

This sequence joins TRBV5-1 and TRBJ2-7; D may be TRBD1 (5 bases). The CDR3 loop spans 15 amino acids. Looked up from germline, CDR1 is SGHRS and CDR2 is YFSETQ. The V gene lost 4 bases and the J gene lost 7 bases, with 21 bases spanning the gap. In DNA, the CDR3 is TGCGCCAGCAGCCCTGTGGCAGGGCCCCTGGGGGAGCAGTACTTC. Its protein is CASSPVAGPLGEQYF.

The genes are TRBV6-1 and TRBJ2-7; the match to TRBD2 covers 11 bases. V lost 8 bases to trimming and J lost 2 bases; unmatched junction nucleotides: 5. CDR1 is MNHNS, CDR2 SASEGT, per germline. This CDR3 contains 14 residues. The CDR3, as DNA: TGTGCCAGCCAGACTAGCGGGACCCCCTACGAGCAGTACTTC. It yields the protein CASQTSGTPYEQYF.

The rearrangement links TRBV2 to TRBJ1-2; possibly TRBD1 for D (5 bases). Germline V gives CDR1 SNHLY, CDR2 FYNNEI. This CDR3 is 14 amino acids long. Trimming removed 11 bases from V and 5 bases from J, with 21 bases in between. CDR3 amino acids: CAGGEWGREYGYTF. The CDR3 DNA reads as TGTGCCGGGGGGGAGTGGGGGAGGGAATATGGCTACACCTTC.

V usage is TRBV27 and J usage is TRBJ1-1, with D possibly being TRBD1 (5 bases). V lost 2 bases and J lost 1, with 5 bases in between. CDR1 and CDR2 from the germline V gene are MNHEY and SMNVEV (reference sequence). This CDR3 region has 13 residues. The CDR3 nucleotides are TGTGCCAGCAGTTTAAGGGGGAACACTGAAGCTTTCTTT. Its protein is CASSLRGNTEAFF.

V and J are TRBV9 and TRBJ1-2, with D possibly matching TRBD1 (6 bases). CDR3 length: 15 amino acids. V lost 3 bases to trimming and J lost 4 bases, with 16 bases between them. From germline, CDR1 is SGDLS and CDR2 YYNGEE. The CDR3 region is CASSGFQGQVYGYTF. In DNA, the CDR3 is TGTGCCAGCAGCGGATTCCAGGGGCAGGTCTATGGCTACACCTTC.

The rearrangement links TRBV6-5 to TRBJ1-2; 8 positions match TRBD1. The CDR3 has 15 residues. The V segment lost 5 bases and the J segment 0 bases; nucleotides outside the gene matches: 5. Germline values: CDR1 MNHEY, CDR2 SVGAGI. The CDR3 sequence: CASSSGTGANYGYTF. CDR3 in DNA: TGTGCCAGCAGTAGCGGGACAGGCGCTAACTATGGCTACACCTTC.

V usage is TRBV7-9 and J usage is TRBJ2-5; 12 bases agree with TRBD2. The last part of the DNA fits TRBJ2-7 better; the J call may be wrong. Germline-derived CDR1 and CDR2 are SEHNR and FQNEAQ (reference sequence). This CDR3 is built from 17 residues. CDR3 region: CASSAGLAGFSSYEQYF. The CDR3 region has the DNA TGTGCCAGCAGCGCAGGACTAGCGGGATTTTCCTCCTACGAGCAGTACTTC.

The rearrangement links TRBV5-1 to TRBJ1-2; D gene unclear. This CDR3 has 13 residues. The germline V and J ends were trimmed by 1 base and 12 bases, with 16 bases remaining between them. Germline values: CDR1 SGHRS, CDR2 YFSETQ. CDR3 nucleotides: TGCGCCAGCAGCTTGACATCCGCGACAAAAAACACCTTC. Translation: CASSLTSATKNTF.

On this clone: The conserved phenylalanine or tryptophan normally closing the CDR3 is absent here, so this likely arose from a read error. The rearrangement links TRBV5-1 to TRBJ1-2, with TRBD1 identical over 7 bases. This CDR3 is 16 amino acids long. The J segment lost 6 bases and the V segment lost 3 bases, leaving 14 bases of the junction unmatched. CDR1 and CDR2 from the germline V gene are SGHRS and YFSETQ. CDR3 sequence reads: CASSYGDSRSWDGYTL. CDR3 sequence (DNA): TGCGCCAGCAGCTATGGGGACAGCCGATCATGGGATGGCTACACCCTC.

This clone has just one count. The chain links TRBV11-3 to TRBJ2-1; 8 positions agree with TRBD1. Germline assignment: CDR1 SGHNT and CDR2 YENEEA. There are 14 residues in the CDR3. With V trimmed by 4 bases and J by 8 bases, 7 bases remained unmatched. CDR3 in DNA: TGTGCCAGCAGCTCCATGGACAGGGACGATGAGCAGTTCTTC. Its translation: CASSSMDRDDEQFF.

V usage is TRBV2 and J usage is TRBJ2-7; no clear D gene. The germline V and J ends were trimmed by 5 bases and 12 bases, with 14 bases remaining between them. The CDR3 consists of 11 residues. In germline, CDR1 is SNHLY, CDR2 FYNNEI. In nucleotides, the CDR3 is TGTGCCAGCAGTCCTCTGGGCCCACCGTACTTC. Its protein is CASSPLGPPYF.

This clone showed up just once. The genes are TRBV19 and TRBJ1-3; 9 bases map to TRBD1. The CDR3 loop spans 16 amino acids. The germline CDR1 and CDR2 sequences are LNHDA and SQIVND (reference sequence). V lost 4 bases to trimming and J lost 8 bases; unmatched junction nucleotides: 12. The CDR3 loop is CASSRVTGTGTDTIYF. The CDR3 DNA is TGTGCCAGTAGTAGGGTTACCGGGACAGGGACGGACACCATATATTTT.

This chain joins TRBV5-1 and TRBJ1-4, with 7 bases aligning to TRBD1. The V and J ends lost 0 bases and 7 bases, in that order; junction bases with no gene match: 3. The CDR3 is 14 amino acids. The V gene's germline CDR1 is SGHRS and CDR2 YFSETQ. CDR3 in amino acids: CASSLEGAGEKLFF. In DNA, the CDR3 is TGCGCCAGCAGCTTGGAGGGGGCGGGTGAAAAACTGTTTTTT.